A single T cell receptor beta chain is shown here with its context. What it binds is not known. Germline V gene sequence: CDR1 SEHNR, CDR2 FQNEAQ (reference sequence). This CDR3 has 18 residues. V was clipped by 0 bases and J by 4 bases, with 21 bases between them. Patients were excluded for uncontrolled infection, other autoimmune disease, pregnancy or lactation. This sample stems from a study of T cells in Graves' hyperthyroidism and ophthalmopathy. RNA transcripts provided the source from which TCR beta CDR3 regions were amplified. The primer set for the first-round RT-PCR of the TCR CDR3 was HTBI. TCRdb itself ran the multiplex PCR reads through MiXCR, one entry per CDR3 protein. The sample has roughly 500,000 distinct CDR3 sequences, 40% to 55% seen once. The study, taken as a whole, reports: Separating ophthalmopathy from stable hyperthyroidism was achieved by a 13 V-J model. Ophthalmopathy prediction by the model preceded onset by a median about 6.5 months. Most clonotypes that expanded in the thyroid above 0.001 also showed up in blood.

Sequenced material: peripheral blood or thyroid tissue (not recorded which). This chain connects TRBV7-9 to TRBJ2-5; no firm D call. The sequence derives from an adult woman with Graves' disease, either hyperthyroidism or ophthalmopathy (not recorded which). In DNA form, the CDR3 reads TGTGCCAGCAGCTTAGCCCCCAGCTCACCAGTAACGGGAGAGACCCAGTACTTC. Its translation is CASSLAPSSPVTGETQYF.